This T cell receptor beta chain was identified in a study of blood T cell repertoires in COVID-19. Turning to the study itself: Samples came from the United States, Italy and Spain, spanning acute and convalescent COVID-19. Sample material is recorded as cDNA or gDNA derived from T cells, B-cell-depleted T cells, or PBMCs.

Profiling relied on immunoSEQ multiplex PCR, and the TCRdb table lists in-frame clones only, not all of them. This table has 95,000 to 150,000 clones, 79% appearing once. This clone was seen a few times. The CDR3 extends over 15 amino acids. Germline CDR1 reads MNHEY; CDR2 reads SVGAGI. Trimming cost V 6 bases and J 0 bases, with 12 bases left between them. This rearrangement joins TRBV6-5 to TRBJ1-5, with D tentatively TRBD1 (6 bases). Sequencing input: peripheral blood. The receptor comes from a woman older than 75 with acute or convalescent COVID-19. The CDR3 sequence is CASRDQGYSNQPQHF. CDR3 DNA: TGTGCCAGCAGAGATCAGGGGTATAGCAATCAGCCCCAGCATTTT.